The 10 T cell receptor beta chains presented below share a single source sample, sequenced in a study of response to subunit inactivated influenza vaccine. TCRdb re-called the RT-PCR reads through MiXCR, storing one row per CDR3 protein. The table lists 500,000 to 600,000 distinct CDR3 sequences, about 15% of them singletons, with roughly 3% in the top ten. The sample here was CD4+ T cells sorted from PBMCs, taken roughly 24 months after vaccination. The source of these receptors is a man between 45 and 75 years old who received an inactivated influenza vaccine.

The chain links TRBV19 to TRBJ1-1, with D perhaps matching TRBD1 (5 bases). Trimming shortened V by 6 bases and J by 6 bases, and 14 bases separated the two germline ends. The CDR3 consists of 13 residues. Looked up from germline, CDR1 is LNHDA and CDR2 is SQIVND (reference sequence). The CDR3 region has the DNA TGTGCCAGTAGAGACAGTCGTGGGCCTGAAGCTTTCTTT. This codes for CASRDSRGPEAFF.

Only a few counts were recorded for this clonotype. DNA for the CDR3: TGTGCCAGCACCCTCGACCTGGGAGATACGCAGTATTTT. This codes for CASTLDLGDTQYF. The chain couples TRBV7-2 to TRBJ2-3, with D uncertain. CDR3 length: 13 residues. Between the trimmed V and J ends, which lost 7 bases and 5 bases, there was a span of 13 bases. Germline lookup yields CDR1 SGHTA and CDR2 FQGNSA.

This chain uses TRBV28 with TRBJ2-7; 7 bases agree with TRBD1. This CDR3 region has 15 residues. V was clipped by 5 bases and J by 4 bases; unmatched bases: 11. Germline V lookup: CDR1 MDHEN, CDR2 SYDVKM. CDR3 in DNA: TGTGCCAGCAGTCCCGTCGGGACAGACTATTACGAGCAGTACTTC. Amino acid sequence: CASSPVGTDYYEQYF.

The CDR3 is CAWRGYNSGTAEAFF. CDR3 sequence (DNA): TGTGCCTGGAGGGGTTACAACTCGGGCACGGCTGAAGCTTTCTTT. The chain combines TRBV30 with TRBJ1-1; D not resolved. V dropped 3 bases and J dropped 6 bases, with 20 bases sitting between them. Per germline, CDR1 GTSNPN and CDR2 SVGIG (reference sequence). CDR3 length equals 15 residues.

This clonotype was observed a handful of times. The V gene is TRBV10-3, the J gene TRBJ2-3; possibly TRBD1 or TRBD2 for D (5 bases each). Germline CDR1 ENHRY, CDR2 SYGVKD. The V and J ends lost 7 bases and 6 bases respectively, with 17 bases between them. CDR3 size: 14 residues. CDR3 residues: CAITSGTGMDTQYF. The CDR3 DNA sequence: TGTGCCATCACCTCCGGGACCGGGATGGATACGCAGTATTTT.

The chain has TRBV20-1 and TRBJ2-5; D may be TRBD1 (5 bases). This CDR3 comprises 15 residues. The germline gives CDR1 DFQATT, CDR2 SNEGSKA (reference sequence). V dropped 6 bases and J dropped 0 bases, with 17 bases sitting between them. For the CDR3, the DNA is TGCAGTGCAAATCGACAGACTTGGTACCAAGAGACCCAGTACTTC. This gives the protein CSANRQTWYQETQYF.

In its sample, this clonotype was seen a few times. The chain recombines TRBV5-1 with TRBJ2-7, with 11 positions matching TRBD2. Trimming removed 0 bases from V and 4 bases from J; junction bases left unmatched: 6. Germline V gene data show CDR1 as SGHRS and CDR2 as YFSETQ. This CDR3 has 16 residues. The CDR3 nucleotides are TGCGCCAGCAGCTTGGCTAGCGGGAGGACTCCTTACGAGCAGTACTTC. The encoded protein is CASSLASGRTPYEQYF.

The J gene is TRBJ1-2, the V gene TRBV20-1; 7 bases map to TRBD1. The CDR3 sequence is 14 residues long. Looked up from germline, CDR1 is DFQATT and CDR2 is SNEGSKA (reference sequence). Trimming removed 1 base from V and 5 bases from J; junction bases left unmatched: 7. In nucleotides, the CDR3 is TGCAGTGCTAGAGTATCAGGGGGTCGGTATGGCTACACCTTC. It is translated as CSARVSGGRYGYTF.

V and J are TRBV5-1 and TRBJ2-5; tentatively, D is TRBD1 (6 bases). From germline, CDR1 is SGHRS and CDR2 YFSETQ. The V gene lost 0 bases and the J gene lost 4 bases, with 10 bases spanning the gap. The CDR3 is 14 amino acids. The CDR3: CASSLGTGPETQYF. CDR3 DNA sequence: TGCGCCAGCAGCTTGGGAACAGGGCCAGAGACCCAGTACTTC.

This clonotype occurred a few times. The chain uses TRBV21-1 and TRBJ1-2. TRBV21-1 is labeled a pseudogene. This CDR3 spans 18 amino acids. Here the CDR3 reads CASSPIVQGLLPNYGYTF. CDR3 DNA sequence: TGTGCCAGCAGCCCGATAGTACAAGGGCTTTTACCTAACTATGGCTACACCTTC.